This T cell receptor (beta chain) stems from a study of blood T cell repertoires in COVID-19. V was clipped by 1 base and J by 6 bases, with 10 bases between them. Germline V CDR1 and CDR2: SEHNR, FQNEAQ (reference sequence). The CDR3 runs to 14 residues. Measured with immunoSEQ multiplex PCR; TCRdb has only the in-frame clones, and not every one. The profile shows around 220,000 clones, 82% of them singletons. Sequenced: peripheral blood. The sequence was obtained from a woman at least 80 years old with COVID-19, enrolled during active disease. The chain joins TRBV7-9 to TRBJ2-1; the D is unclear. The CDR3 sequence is CASSLGQEVNEQFF. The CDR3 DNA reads TGTGCCAGCAGCTTAGGGCAAGAGGTCAATGAGCAGTTCTTC.